These 25 T cell receptor beta chains were sequenced from one sample in a study of T cells in Graves' hyperthyroidism and ophthalmopathy. Amplified TCR beta CDR3 regions derived from RNA transcripts. HTBI primers were used for first-round RT-PCR of the TCR CDR3. One entry per CDR3 protein, called by TCRdb with MiXCR from the multiplex PCR reads. The profile shows 600,000 or so distinct CDR3 sequences, around 42% of them singletons. The source material was peripheral blood or thyroid tissue (not recorded which). The receptors come from a woman aged 18-29 years with Graves' hyperthyroidism.

This clonotype was observed once. This CDR3 is CAAGRATNEKLFF. As DNA, the CDR3 is TGTGCTGCAGGACGGGCAACTAATGAAAAACTGTTTTTT. V gene TRBV11-1 combines with J gene TRBJ1-4; unclear D gene. Germline loops: CDR1 SGHAT, CDR2 FQDESV (reference sequence). The CDR3 has 13 residues.

There are a few counts of this clonotype. This chain uses TRBV19 with TRBJ1-2; 10 nucleotides align to TRBD1. The CDR3 runs 16 residues. V lost 4 bases, J lost 8 bases, and 13 bases stayed unmatched. From germline, CDR1 is LNHDA and CDR2 SQIVND (reference sequence). CDR3 sequence reads: CASSTGTGDSRRGYTF. The CDR3 nucleotides read TGTGCCAGTAGTACTGGGACAGGGGACTCAAGGAGGGGCTACACCTTC.

Comments on this clonotype: A read error may explain this, as a much larger clone is one base away. The V call is TRBV2, the J call TRBJ1-1; TRBD1 matches 7 bases. Germline V CDR1 and CDR2: SNHLY, FYNNEI. This CDR3 spans 14 amino acids. CDR3 region: CDTSYRGTGTEAFF. CDR3 sequence (DNA): TGTGACACCAGTTACAGGGGAACGGGCACTGAAGCTTTCTTT.

This clonotype was counted once. V is TRBV2 and J is TRBJ1-1, with D unresolved. The CDR3 covers 14 residues. Germline loops: CDR1 SNHLY, CDR2 FYNNEI. With 6 bases removed from V and 6 bases from J, the gap between germline ends came to 17 bases. CDR3: CASSLVRARAEAFF. CDR3 DNA: TGTGCCAGCAGCTTAGTAAGGGCGAGGGCTGAAGCTTTCTTT.

On this clonotype itself: Sequence at one end of the junction differs from germline and may be a read error. This chain joins TRBV10-3 and TRBJ1-5; 7 nucleotides match TRBD1. Looked up from germline, CDR1 is ENHRY and CDR2 is SYGVKD. There are 14 residues in the CDR3. The CDR3: CASSLGDSYQPQHF. The CDR3 DNA reads TGTGCCAGCAGTTTGGGGGACAGTTATCAGCCCCAGCATTTT.

The chain has TRBV7-6 and TRBJ1-5, with 10 bases matching TRBD1. There are 15 residues in the CDR3. J gave up 4 bases and V 5 bases, and 5 bases lay outside the gene matches. CDR1 and CDR2 from the germline V gene are SGHVS and FNYEAQ. CDR3 in amino acids: CASSKDRGVNQPQHF. In DNA, the CDR3 is TGTGCCAGCAGCAAGGACAGGGGGGTAAATCAGCCCCAGCATTTT.

This clonotype was seen more than once but under ten times. Just one base apart from a much larger clone, this may be a read error. The CDR3 region is CAISYSMSTEKLFF. CDR3 in DNA: TGTGCCATCAGTTACTCCATGTCGACTGAAAAACTGTTTTTT. The V and J genes are TRBV6-5 and TRBJ1-4; no firm D call. The CDR3 extends over 14 amino acids. Looked up from germline, CDR1 is MNHEY and CDR2 is SVGAGI.

With regard to this clonotype: This CDR3 is missing its conserved last phenylalanine or tryptophan, likely due to a read error. V usage is TRBV20-1 and J usage is TRBJ2-2; 8 nucleotides align to TRBD2. Per the germline V gene, CDR1 is DFQATT and CDR2 is SNEGSKA (reference sequence). The CDR3 consists of 14 residues. J was trimmed by 4 bases and V by 2 bases; bases with no gene match: 3. This chain's CDR3 is CSARTAGGTGELFC. For the CDR3, the DNA is TGCAGTGCTAGAACCGCGGGAGGCACCGGGGAGCTGTTTTGT.

Note on this clonotype: A much larger clone differs from this one at a single base, so this may be a read error. V and J are TRBV7-2 and TRBJ1-1; D is perhaps TRBD1 (6 bases). The CDR3 length is 14 residues. Germline CDR1 and CDR2: SGHTA and FQGNSA. V lost 5 bases and J 4 bases, leaving 14 bases between the germline ends. This CDR3 reads CASSEQGGSTEAFF. The DNA of the CDR3 is TGTGCCAGCAGCGAACAGGGAGGAAGCACTGAAGCTTTCTTT.

The J gene is TRBJ1-2, the V gene TRBV10-3; no clear D gene. This CDR3 has 14 amino acids. Germline values: CDR1 ENHRY, CDR2 SYGVKD. The V end was cut by 0 bases, the J end by 5 bases, with 10 bases between. The CDR3 reads CAISESGIWYGYTF. CDR3 coding DNA: TGTGCCATCAGTGAGTCAGGAATTTGGTATGGCTACACCTTC.

The sample holds many counts of this clonotype. This chain uses TRBV29-1 with TRBJ1-4; 8 bases match TRBD1. Trimming at V came to 5 bases and at J to 4 bases, leaving 6 bases not matched to a gene. The CDR3 sequence is 14 residues long. CDR1 SQVTM and CDR2 ANQGSEA come from the germline V gene. The CDR3 here is CSVRSTGVNEKLFF. CDR3 in DNA: TGCAGCGTTCGCTCGACAGGGGTTAATGAAAAACTGTTTTTT.

The chain combines TRBV7-6 with TRBJ1-1, with D possibly TRBD1 on 6 matching bases. CDR1 is SGHVS, CDR2 FNYEAQ, per germline. The CDR3 spans 14 residues. V was cut by 3 bases and J by 7 bases, with 15 bases left in between. The CDR3 DNA follows: TGTGCCAGCAGCTTGGCCGCGGGGGCCGGTGAAGCTTTCTTT. Its protein product is CASSLAAGAGEAFF.

The gene calls are TRBV30 and TRBJ1-1; D is possibly TRBD1 (6 bases). The germline gives CDR1 GTSNPN, CDR2 SVGIG (reference sequence). The V end was cut by 0 bases, the J end by 4 bases, with 9 bases between. The CDR3 runs 13 residues. The CDR3 region has the DNA TGTGCCTGGAGTGTACAGGGAGCCACTGAAGCTTTCTTT. Translating gives CAWSVQGATEAFF.

A few counts support this clonotype. The gene calls are TRBV20-1 and TRBJ1-1; 7 bases line up with TRBD1. Germline CDR1 is DFQATT and CDR2 is SNEGSKA (reference sequence). The CDR3 sequence is 14 residues long. CDR3 protein: CLLRPTGMNTEAFF. CDR3 in DNA: TGCCTCCTTCGCCCGACAGGGATGAACACTGAAGCTTTCTTT.

This clonotype was seen only a few times. The chain links TRBV19 to TRBJ1-2, with a possible D match to TRBD1 (6 bases). Trimming took 4 bases from V and 8 from J, leaving 8 bases between them. The CDR3 has 11 residues. From germline, CDR1 is LNHDA and CDR2 SQIVND (reference sequence). The CDR3 DNA is TGTGCCAGTAGTAAGGGGGACGGCTACACCTTC. This sequence encodes CASSKGDGYTF.

The chain recombines TRBV7-9 with TRBJ2-5, with TRBD2 matching 11 bases. After removal of 5 bases from V and 3 bases from J, the junction contained 2 bases not matched to a gene. This CDR3 contains 14 residues. From germline, CDR1 is SEHNR and CDR2 FQNEAQ (reference sequence). The CDR3 DNA follows: TGTGCCAGCAGCAAGGGACTAGCGGAAGAGACCCAGTACTTC. Its translation: CASSKGLAEETQYF.

The table lists this clonotype with a few counts. This chain connects TRBV2 to TRBJ1-1; a possible D gene is TRBD1 (5 bases). The CDR3 is made up of 16 amino acids. CDR1 and CDR2 (germline): SNHLY, FYNNEI. V lost 8 bases to trimming and J lost 0 bases, with 19 bases between them. The CDR3 spells CASLGLKRGLNTEAFF. The CDR3 DNA is TGTGCCAGCCTTGGATTGAAAAGGGGCTTGAACACTGAAGCTTTCTTT.

On this clonotype itself: The junction and the germline gene differ at one end; a read error may be behind it. The chain has TRBV10-3 and TRBJ2-2; 7 bases agree with TRBD1. Germline-derived CDR1 and CDR2 are ENHRY and SYGVKD. This CDR3 has 15 amino acids. CDR3 in DNA: TGTGCCAGCAGTTACGGGACAGTAAACACCGGGGAGCTGTTTTTT. This codes for CASSYGTVNTGELFF.

This chain links TRBV5-1 with TRBJ1-5, with unresolved D. The CDR3 is 14 residues long. V was cut by 2 bases and J by 2 bases, with 8 bases left in between. Per the germline V gene, CDR1 is SGHRS and CDR2 is YFSETQ. CDR3 bases: TGCGCCAGCAGCTTTTTCGGCGGCAATCAGCCCCAGCATTTT. It translates to CASSFFGGNQPQHF.

CDR3 amino acids: CASSELAGVGTGELFF. CDR3 DNA sequence: TGTGCCAGCAGTGAATTGGCGGGAGTGGGCACCGGGGAGCTGTTTTTT. The chain is built from TRBV2 and TRBJ2-2, with 7 bases identical to TRBD2. Trimming took 2 bases from V and 4 from J; bases not matched to a gene: 7. This CDR3 is built from 16 residues. Germline V gives CDR1 SNHLY, CDR2 FYNNEI.

This clonotype was observed many times. V usage is TRBV29-1 and J usage is TRBJ1-2, with D tentatively TRBD1 (5 bases). Germline V gene sequence: CDR1 SQVTM, CDR2 ANQGSEA. This CDR3 spans 14 amino acids. Between the trimmed V and J ends, which lost 0 bases and 8 bases, there was a span of 16 bases. CDR3 loop: CSVEDRRGAEGYTF. The CDR3 DNA is TGCAGCGTTGAAGATCGACGGGGCGCGGAGGGCTACACCTTC. Looking up the rest from reference TRBV29-1 and TRBJ1-2 gives the full variable domain: SAVISQKPSRDICQRGTSLTIQCQVDSQVTMMFWYRQQPGQSLTLIATANQGSEATYESGFVIDKFPISRPNLTFSTLTVSNMSPEDSSIYLCSVEDRRGAEGYTFGSGTRLTVV.

This clonotype was seen a few times. This chain joins TRBV5-1 and TRBJ1-2; 8 positions agree with TRBD1. This CDR3 is 12 amino acids long. Germline CDR1 SGHRS, CDR2 YFSETQ. Trimming at V came to 2 bases and at J to 8 bases, leaving 2 bases not matched to a gene. CDR3 in amino acids: CASSFDRGGYTF. CDR3 bases: TGCGCCAGCAGCTTCGACAGGGGCGGCTACACCTTC. Based on the CDR3 plus reference TRBV5-1 and TRBJ1-2, the full variable domain is KAGVTQTPRYLIKTRGQQVTLSCSPISGHRSVSWYQQTPGQGLQFLFEYFSETQRNKGNFPGRFSGRQFSNSRSEMNVSTLELGDSALYLCASSFDRGGYTFGSGTRLTVV.

This clonotype was found many times. The rearrangement joins TRBV7-9 to TRBJ1-3; tentative D call: TRBD1 (6 bases). Germline V CDR1 and CDR2: SEHNR, FQNEAQ (reference sequence). The CDR3 is 16 residues long. Trimming took 1 base from V and 0 from J, leaving 10 bases between them. CDR3 sequence (DNA): TGTGCCAGCAGCTTAGGGCTGGACAGCTCTGGAAACACCATATATTTT. It yields the protein CASSLGLDSSGNTIYF.

V usage is TRBV25-1 and J usage is TRBJ2-7; TRBD1 matches 9 bases. CDR1 is MGHDK and CDR2 is SYGVNS in the germline V gene. This CDR3 has 15 amino acids. J lost 4 bases, V lost 5 bases, and 9 bases had no gene match. The CDR3 bases are TGTGCCAGCAGTTCCGGGACAGGGATGATGTACGAGCAGTACTTC. It is translated as CASSSGTGMMYEQYF.

This clonotype was seen just once. The chain combines TRBV7-9 with TRBJ2-5, with D possibly being TRBD1 (6 bases). This CDR3 comprises 15 residues. Trimming left V 10 bases short and J 5 bases short, with 23 bases between. From germline, CDR1 is SEHNR and CDR2 FQNEAQ (reference sequence). The CDR3 loop reads CATSNGGPRVETQYF. The CDR3 DNA sequence: TGTGCCACCAGTAATGGGGGCCCTAGGGTTGAGACCCAGTACTTC.